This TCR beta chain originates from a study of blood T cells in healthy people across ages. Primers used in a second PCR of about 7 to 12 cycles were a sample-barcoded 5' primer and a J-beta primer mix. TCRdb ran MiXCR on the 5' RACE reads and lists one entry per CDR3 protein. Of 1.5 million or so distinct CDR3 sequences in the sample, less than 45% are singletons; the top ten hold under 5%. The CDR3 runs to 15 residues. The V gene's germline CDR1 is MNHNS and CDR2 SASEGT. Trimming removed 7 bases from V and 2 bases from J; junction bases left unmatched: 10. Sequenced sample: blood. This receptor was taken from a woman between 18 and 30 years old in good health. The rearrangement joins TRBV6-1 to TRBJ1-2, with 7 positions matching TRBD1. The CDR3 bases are TGTGCCAGCACCCAATGGGGACAGAACAACTATGGCTACACCTTC. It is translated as CASTQWGQNNYGYTF.